One sample yielded the 17 T cell receptor beta chains listed below, sequenced in a study of cytomegalovirus exposure and HLA in healthy donors. It was with 60 Vbeta and 13 Jbeta primers that the PCR ran. Data came from immunoSEQ multiplex PCR; TCRdb stores just in-frame clones and leaves some out. The profile shows under 250,000 clones, about 78% of them singletons. Sequenced input: PBMCs. These TCRs come from a woman aged 30 to 39 in good health and CMV-seronegative.

The rearrangement uses TRBV5-1 and TRBJ2-1; D not certain. Per the germline V gene, CDR1 is SGHRS and CDR2 is YFSETQ. CDR3 length equals 14 residues. The V gene lost 0 bases and the J gene lost 7 bases, with 11 bases spanning the gap. CDR3 coding DNA: TGCGCCAGCAGCTTGGTTCTGTCTTCGAATGAGCAGTTCTTC. Its translation: CASSLVLSSNEQFF.

This chain links TRBV19 with TRBJ2-7, with a tentative D call TRBD2 (7 bases). The V gene lost 3 bases and the J gene lost 0 bases, with 15 bases spanning the gap. The CDR3 length is 16 residues. Germline V gene lookup returns CDR1 LNHDA and CDR2 SQIVND (reference sequence). This chain's CDR3 is CASSIEVGGHSYEQYF. The CDR3 DNA reads as TGTGCCAGTAGTATCGAGGTCGGGGGGCACTCCTACGAGCAGTACTTC.

The V call is TRBV28, the J call TRBJ1-5; 7 nucleotides agree with TRBD1. The trim removed 7 bases at V and 3 bases at J, leaving 9 bases unmatched. Germline CDR1 reads MDHEN; CDR2 reads SYDVKM. This CDR3 has 15 residues. CDR3 protein: CASTNQGQLNQPQHF. In DNA form, the CDR3 reads TGTGCCAGCACCAACCAGGGACAGCTCAATCAGCCCCAGCATTTT.

This clone has a handful of counts. The J gene is TRBJ2-5, the V gene TRBV27; 7 bases match TRBD1. In germline, CDR1 is MNHEY, CDR2 SMNVEV (reference sequence). J was trimmed by 5 bases and V by 5 bases; bases with no gene match: 8. The CDR3 totals 14 residues. The CDR3 spells CASSNRGVVETQYF. CDR3 in DNA: TGTGCCAGCAGTAACAGGGGAGTGGTGGAGACCCAGTACTTC.

With respect to this clone: Its ends do not fully match the called genes, so a read error is possible. V is TRBV30 and J is TRBJ1-2; 7 nucleotides line up with TRBD1. CDR1 and CDR2 (germline): GTSNPN, SVGIG (reference sequence). The CDR3 runs to 13 residues. CDR3 protein: CAWSVGRGPRGSF. The CDR3, as DNA: TGTGCCTGGAGTGTGGGTAGGGGGCCCAGGGGTTCCTTC.

V gene TRBV5-1 combines with J gene TRBJ2-1, with 13 nucleotides matching TRBD2. The trim removed 6 bases at V and 9 bases at J, leaving 12 bases unmatched. This CDR3 region has 16 residues. The germline V gene has CDR1 SGHRS and CDR2 YFSETQ. The CDR3, as DNA: TGCGCCAGCAAGTCGGCTGGACTAGCGGGAGCAAGTGAGCAGTTCTTC. Residues: CASKSAGLAGASEQFF. The entire variable domain, with the rest obtained from reference TRBV5-1 and TRBJ2-1, is as follows: KAGVTQTPRYLIKTRGQQVTLSCSPISGHRSVSWYQQTPGQGLQFLFEYFSETQRNKGNFPGRFSGRQFSNSRSEMNVSTLELGDSALYLCASKSAGLAGASEQFFGPGTRLTVL.

The rearrangement joins TRBV18 to TRBJ1-4; D is perhaps TRBD1 (5 bases). The germline gives CDR1 KGHSH, CDR2 LQKENI. The CDR3 has 16 residues. V was pared by 6 bases and J by 0 bases, with 14 bases between. CDR3 nucleotides: TGTGCCAGCTCTACCCGGGGGGATGCAACTAATGAAAAACTGTTTTTT. Translating it yields CASSTRGDATNEKLFF.

The J gene is TRBJ1-1, the V gene TRBV6-5; TRBD1 aligns across 8 bases. The CDR3 contains 14 residues. V trimming: 0 bases; J trimming: 4 bases; junction bases outside the gene matches: 1. The germline V gene has CDR1 MNHEY and CDR2 SVGAGI. CDR3 sequence reads: CASSYSQGATEAFF. Written as DNA, the CDR3 is TGTGCCAGCAGTTACTCGCAGGGGGCCACTGAAGCTTTCTTT.

The chain carries TRBV5-1 and TRBJ2-1, with D tentatively TRBD1 (6 bases). The germline CDR1 and CDR2 sequences are SGHRS and YFSETQ. The ends were cut back, 4 bases at V and 2 bases at J, with 16 bases in the middle. The CDR3 extends over 16 amino acids. The CDR3 spells CASSPDPQGPYNEQFF. CDR3 nucleotides: TGCGCCAGCAGCCCCGACCCACAGGGTCCCTACAATGAGCAGTTCTTC.

The chain joins TRBV6-5 to TRBJ2-5; 7 bases line up with TRBD1. The germline CDR1 and CDR2 sequences are MNHEY and SVGAGI. V trimming: 5 bases; J trimming: 9 bases; junction bases outside the gene matches: 9. The CDR3 has 13 amino acids. The CDR3, as DNA: TGTGCCAGCAGTCCGACAGGGCCGGAGGCCCAGTACTTC. Its protein is CASSPTGPEAQYF.

The chain combines TRBV7-2 with TRBJ2-7; 12 bases align to TRBD2. The CDR3 is 15 amino acids. Germline V lookup: CDR1 SGHTA, CDR2 FQGNSA. V lost 5 bases and J lost 4; bases outside the gene matches: 6. CDR3 in DNA: TGTGCCAGCAGCGGGACGACTAGCGGGAGTTACGAGCAGTACTTC. Its translation: CASSGTTSGSYEQYF.

In regard to this clone: This same CDR3 is encoded by further DNA sequences in the sample. This sequence joins TRBV6-1 and TRBJ1-3, with a weak D call TRBD1 (5 bases). Trimming pared 2 bases from V and 4 bases from J, leaving 12 bases between. The CDR3 contains 15 residues. Germline V gene sequence: CDR1 MNHNS, CDR2 SASEGT. The DNA of the CDR3 is TGTGCCAGCAGTGAACAGGGTAGGGCCGGAAACACCATATATTTT. Translation: CASSEQGRAGNTIYF.

V and J are TRBV7-6 and TRBJ2-2; tentatively, D is TRBD1 (6 bases). Germline lookup yields CDR1 SGHVS and CDR2 FNYEAQ. The CDR3 has 17 residues. Trimming removed 5 bases from V and 0 bases from J, with 16 bases in between. CDR3 protein: CASSRPVDSSNTGELFF. CDR3 DNA: TGTGCCAGCAGCCGCCCCGTGGACAGCTCGAACACCGGGGAGCTGTTTTTT.

The chain joins TRBV5-1 to TRBJ2-5; 10 nucleotides line up with TRBD2. CDR1 and CDR2 (germline): SGHRS, YFSETQ. V was pared by 6 bases and J by 5 bases, with 4 bases of the junction left unmatched. The CDR3 is 13 residues long. This CDR3 is CASTSGGGETQYF. CDR3 bases: TGCGCCAGCACTAGCGGGGGCGGTGAGACCCAGTACTTC.

The DNA for the CDR3 is TGTGCTAGTGGTTCGGGGGCTAGCGGGGGCTACACCTTC. It translates to CASGSGASGGYTF. V gene TRBV12-5 combines with J gene TRBJ1-2, with D maybe TRBD1 (6 bases). Germline CDR1 LGHNT, CDR2 FRNRAP. V gave up 4 bases and J gave up 8 bases, with 14 bases separating them. The CDR3 runs 13 residues. The full variable domain, its missing parts supplied by reference TRBV12-5 and TRBJ1-2, is DARVTQTPRHKVTEMGQEVTMRCQPILGHNTVFWYRQTMMQGLELLAYFRNRAPLDDSGMPKDRFSAEMPDATLATLKIQPSEPRDSAVYFCASGSGASGGYTFGSGTRLTVV.

Comments on this clone: A much larger clone is a single base away; this may be a read error. Different DNA sequences within this sample yield the same CDR3. The genes are TRBV6-6 and TRBJ2-7, with D perhaps TRBD2 (6 bases). Trimming cost V 2 bases and J 7 bases, with 6 bases left between them. This CDR3 comprises 11 residues. Germline V CDR1 and CDR2: MNHNY, SVGAGI (reference sequence). CDR3 protein: CASSYGGEQYF. The DNA of the CDR3 is TGTGCCAGCAGTTACGGGGGGGAGCAGTACTTC.

V is TRBV2 and J is TRBJ1-1; 8 bases fit TRBD1. The CDR3 loop spans 14 amino acids. Germline V lookup: CDR1 SNHLY, CDR2 FYNNEI. The junction had 4 bases not matched to a gene; V was cut back by 6 bases and J by 1 base. Written as DNA, the CDR3 is TGTGCCAGCAGCCGGGACAGGTCGAACACTGAAGCTTTCTTT. Amino acids: CASSRDRSNTEAFF.